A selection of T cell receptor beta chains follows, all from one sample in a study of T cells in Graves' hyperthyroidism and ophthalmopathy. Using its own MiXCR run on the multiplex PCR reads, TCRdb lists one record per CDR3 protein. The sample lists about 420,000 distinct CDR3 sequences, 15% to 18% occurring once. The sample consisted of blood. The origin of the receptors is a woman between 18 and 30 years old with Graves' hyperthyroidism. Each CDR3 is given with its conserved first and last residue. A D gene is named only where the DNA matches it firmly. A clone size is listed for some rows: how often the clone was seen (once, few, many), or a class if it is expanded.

CDR3: CASSPLPAEPYIMVDGYTF
DNA: TGTGCCAGCTCACCACTACCCGCAGAGCCCTATATTATGGTGGATGGCTACACCTTC
V: TRBV18
size: many
D: .
J: TRBJ1-2

CDR3: CASSLEAGRGNEQFF
DNA: TGTGCCAGCAGCTTAGAGGCAGGAAGAGGCAATGAGCAGTTCTTC
V: TRBV7-8
size: many
D: .
J: TRBJ2-1

CDR3: CSAEGRKSVYGYTF
DNA: TGCAGTGCCGAGGGCCGTAAATCCGTCTATGGCTACACCTTC
V: TRBV20-1
size: few
D: .
J: TRBJ1-2

CDR3: CASSTFQTGESYEQYF
DNA: TGTGCCAGCAGTACGTTCCAGACAGGGGAGAGCTACGAGCAGTACTTC
V: TRBV28
size: few
D: TRBD1
J: TRBJ2-7

CDR3: CASSLSVSLLVGSTDTQYF
DNA: TGTGCCAGCAGCCTCTCCGTTTCGCTACTAGTGGGGAGCACAGATACGCAGTATTTT
V: TRBV6-2/TRBV6-3
size: many
D: .
J: TRBJ2-3

CDR3: CASSLEQGGTEAFF
DNA: TGTGCCAGCAGCTTGGAGCAGGGTGGGACTGAAGCTTTCTTT
V: TRBV5-5
size: many
D: .
J: TRBJ1-1

CDR3: CASSFPEQFF
DNA: TGTGCCAGCAGTTTTCCTGAGCAGTTCTTC
V: TRBV27
size: many
D: .
J: TRBJ2-1

CDR3: CSALPLAGGSDTQYF
DNA: TGCAGTGCCCTCCCGCTAGCGGGAGGGTCAGATACGCAGTATTTT
V: TRBV20-1
size: few
D: TRBD2
J: TRBJ2-3

CDR3: CASSAGGETQYF
DNA: TGTGCCAGCAGCGCAGGCGGGGAGACCCAGTACTTC
V: TRBV7-8
size: many
D: .
J: TRBJ2-5

CDR3: CASSFPYRENTEAFF
DNA: TGTGCCAGCTCGTTTCCATACAGGGAGAACACTGAAGCTTTCTTT
V: TRBV6-1
size: .
D: .
J: TRBJ1-1

CDR3: CASRHRSYEQYF
DNA: TGTGCCAGCAGGCACCGCTCCTACGAGCAGTACTTC
V: TRBV13
size: many
D: .
J: TRBJ2-7

CDR3: CASSATGGPPLHF
DNA: TGTGCCAGCAGCGCAACAGGGGGCCCACCCCTCCACTTT
V: TRBV7-2
size: few
D: TRBD1
J: TRBJ1-6

CDR3: CAISESWLFSGNTIYF
DNA: TGTGCCATCAGTGAGTCTTGGCTATTTTCTGGAAACACCATATATTTT
V: TRBV10-3
size: few
D: .
J: TRBJ1-3

CDR3: CASSPPGGLADTYEQYF
DNA: TGTGCCAGCAGTCCCCCGGGTGGATTAGCGGATACCTACGAGCAGTACTTC
V: TRBV12-3/TRBV12-4
size: many
D: .
J: TRBJ2-7

CDR3: CASSAPPSGTGNTEAFF
DNA: TGTGCCAGCAGTGCGCCACCCTCCGGGACAGGGAACACTGAAGCTTTCTTT
V: TRBV9
size: many
D: TRBD1
J: TRBJ1-1

CDR3: CASSGTSPNEQFF
DNA: TGTGCCAGCAGTGGGACTTCGCCCAATGAGCAGTTCTTC
V: TRBV25-1
size: few
D: .
J: TRBJ2-1

CDR3: CASSLQFGQGPGELFF
DNA: TGCGCCAGCAGCCTTCAATTTGGACAGGGGCCCGGGGAGCTGTTTTTT
V: TRBV4-1
size: few
D: TRBD1
J: TRBJ2-2

CDR3: CSAETGFNTEAFF
DNA: TGCAGTGCAGAGACAGGCTTTAACACTGAAGCTTTCTTT
V: TRBV20-1
size: many
D: .
J: TRBJ1-1

CDR3: CASSQNPLALGEQYF
DNA: TGTGCCAGCAGCCAGAACCCTCTTGCCTTGGGCGAGCAGTACTTC
V: TRBV3-1
size: .
D: .
J: TRBJ2-7

CDR3: CASSYAGVQEGVYEQYF
DNA: TGTGCCAGCAGTTACGCTGGTGTCCAGGAAGGGGTATACGAGCAGTACTTC
V: TRBV6-5
size: many
D: .
J: TRBJ2-7

CDR3: CASSFIRTAGDTQYF
DNA: TGTGCCAGCAGCTTCATCCGGACAGCAGGAGATACGCAGTATTTT
V: TRBV11-2
size: many
D: .
J: TRBJ2-3

CDR3: CASSAIGIPTEAFF
DNA: TGTGCCAGCAGCGCCATTGGGATACCCACTGAAGCTTTCTTT
V: TRBV9
size: few
D: .
J: TRBJ1-1

CDR3: CASSPSLAGSSGNTIYF
DNA: TGTGCCAGCAGCCCTTCTTTGGCGGGAAGCTCTGGAAACACCATATATTTT
V: TRBV13
size: many
D: .
J: TRBJ1-3

CDR3: CASSYMSSSYEQYF
DNA: TGTGCCAGCAGTTATATGTCGAGCTCCTACGAGCAGTACTTC
V: TRBV7-2
size: .
D: .
J: TRBJ2-7

CDR3: CASSAGVNTEAFF
DNA: TGTGCCAGCAGTGCAGGCGTGAACACTGAAGCTTTCTTT
V: TRBV27
size: many
D: .
J: TRBJ1-1

CDR3: CASGPGTSLADTQYF
DNA: TGTGCTAGTGGTCCGGGGACCTCCCTCGCAGATACGCAGTATTTT
V: TRBV12-5
size: many
D: .
J: TRBJ2-3

CDR3: CASSSGTGVDTQYF
DNA: TGTGCCAGCAGTTCCGGGACAGGGGTTGATACGCAGTATTTT
V: TRBV2
size: many
D: TRBD1
J: TRBJ2-3

CDR3: CASSPPRAAYGYTF
DNA: TGTGCCAGCTCACCACCCAGGGCTGCCTATGGCTACACCTTC
V: TRBV18
size: few
D: .
J: TRBJ1-2

CDR3: CASSLSGTVETQYF
DNA: TGTGCCAGCAGCCTGAGCGGGACGGTGGAGACCCAGTACTTC
V: TRBV9
size: few
D: TRBD2
J: TRBJ2-5

CDR3: CASSQEGPQGLESRGELFF
DNA: TGTGCCAGCAGCCAAGAAGGGCCCCAGGGACTAGAAAGTCGAGGGGAGCTGTTTTTT
V: TRBV5-7
size: .
D: TRBD2
J: TRBJ2-2

CDR3: CSVYQSAPGLAGGRSSYNEQFF
DNA: TGCAGCGTTTATCAGTCGGCCCCGGGACTAGCGGGAGGAAGGAGCTCCTACAATGAGCAGTTCTTC
V: TRBV29-1
size: .
D: TRBD2
J: TRBJ2-1

CDR3: CASSPVSGQYSNQPQHF
DNA: TGTGCCAGCTCACCAGTCTCTGGGCAGTATAGCAATCAGCCCCAGCATTTT
V: TRBV18
size: many
D: .
J: TRBJ1-5

CDR3: CASSSGRANTGELFF
DNA: TGTGCCAGCAGCTCCGGGAGGGCGAACACCGGGGAGCTGTTTTTT
V: TRBV14
size: .
D: TRBD2
J: TRBJ2-2

CDR3: CASKPSESYEQYF
DNA: TGTGCCAGTAAACCTAGCGAGTCCTACGAGCAGTACTTC
V: TRBV11-2
size: few
D: .
J: TRBJ2-7

CDR3: CASSFTTANTEAFF
DNA: TGTGCCAGCAGCTTTACGACAGCGAACACTGAAGCTTTCTTT
V: TRBV11-2
size: many
D: .
J: TRBJ1-1

CDR3: CASSETHSESTQYF
DNA: TGTGCCAGCAGCGAAACCCACTCAGAGAGTACGCAGTATTTT
V: TRBV6-1
size: many
D: .
J: TRBJ2-3

CDR3: CAARGGADNEQFF
DNA: TGTGCCGCCAGGGGGGGGGCCGACAATGAGCAGTTCTTC
V: TRBV24-1
size: few
D: .
J: TRBJ2-1

CDR3: CSARDTGPVTDTQYF
DNA: TGCAGTGCTAGAGATACGGGACCCGTCACAGATACGCAGTATTTT
V: TRBV20-1
size: few
D: .
J: TRBJ2-3

CDR3: CASSSVLGSGQGTHEQFF
DNA: TGTGCCAGCAGCTCGGTTTTAGGGTCGGGACAGGGTACCCATGAGCAGTTCTTC
V: TRBV11-2
size: many
D: TRBD1
J: TRBJ2-1

CDR3: CATSDPGQGAAGANVLTF
DNA: TGTGCCACCAGTGACCCCGGACAGGGGGCGGCTGGGGCCAACGTCCTGACTTTC
V: TRBV24-1
size: many
D: TRBD1
J: TRBJ2-6

CDR3: CASSHQRGTEAFF
DNA: TGTGCCAGCTCCCACCAACGGGGCACTGAAGCTTTCTTT
V: TRBV18
size: many
D: .
J: TRBJ1-1

CDR3: CASSHAREGQPQHF
DNA: TGTGCCAGCAGCCATGCAAGGGAGGGACAGCCCCAGCATTTT
V: TRBV3-1
size: .
D: .
J: TRBJ1-5

CDR3: CASSFSTGVGEKLFF
DNA: TGTGCCAGCAGTTTTTCGACAGGGGTGGGTGAAAAACTGTTTTTT
V: TRBV27
size: .
D: TRBD1
J: TRBJ1-4

CDR3: CASSKQGANGYTF
DNA: TGTGCCAGCAGCAAACAGGGAGCTAATGGCTACACCTTC
V: TRBV28
size: many
D: .
J: TRBJ1-2

CDR3: CATLAGVGQPQHF
DNA: TGTGCCACCCTGGCAGGGGTTGGTCAGCCCCAGCATTTT
V: TRBV10-3
size: many
D: .
J: TRBJ1-5

CDR3: CASSLLLRGDNYGYTF
DNA: TGTGCCAGCAGCTTACTTCTCAGGGGGGATAACTATGGCTACACCTTC
V: TRBV7-9
size: many
D: TRBD1
J: TRBJ1-2

CDR3: CASSSLVAKNIQYF
DNA: TGTGCCAGCAGTTCCCTCGTAGCCAAAAACATTCAGTACTTC
V: TRBV2
size: few
D: .
J: TRBJ2-4